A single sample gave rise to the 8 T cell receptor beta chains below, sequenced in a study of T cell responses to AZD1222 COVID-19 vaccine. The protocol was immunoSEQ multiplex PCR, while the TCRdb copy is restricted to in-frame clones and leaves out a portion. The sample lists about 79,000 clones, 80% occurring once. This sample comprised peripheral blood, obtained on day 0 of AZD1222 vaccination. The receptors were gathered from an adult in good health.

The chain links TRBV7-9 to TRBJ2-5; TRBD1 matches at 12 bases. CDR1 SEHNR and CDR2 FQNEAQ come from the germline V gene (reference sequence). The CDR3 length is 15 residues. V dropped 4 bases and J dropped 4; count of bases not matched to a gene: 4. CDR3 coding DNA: TGTGCCAGCAGCTCCGGGACAGGGGGCGGAGAGACCCAGTACTTC. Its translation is CASSSGTGGGETQYF.

Written as DNA, the CDR3 is TGTGCCAGTACCTCAACAGGGGCCCCTAATTCACCCCTCCACTTT. Translated: CASTSTGAPNSPLHF. The J gene is TRBJ1-6, the V gene TRBV19; TRBD1 agrees at 7 bases. Germline CDR1 and CDR2: LNHDA and SQIVND (reference sequence). CDR3 length equals 15 residues. Trimming took 7 bases from V and 6 from J; bases not matched to a gene: 9.

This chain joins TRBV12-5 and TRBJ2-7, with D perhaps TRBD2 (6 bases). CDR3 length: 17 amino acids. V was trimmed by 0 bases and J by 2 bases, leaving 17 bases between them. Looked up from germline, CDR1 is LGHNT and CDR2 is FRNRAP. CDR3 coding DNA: TGTGCTAGTGGTTTGGTACGGACGGGGGACTCGACCTACGAGCAGTACTTC. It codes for CASGLVRTGDSTYEQYF.

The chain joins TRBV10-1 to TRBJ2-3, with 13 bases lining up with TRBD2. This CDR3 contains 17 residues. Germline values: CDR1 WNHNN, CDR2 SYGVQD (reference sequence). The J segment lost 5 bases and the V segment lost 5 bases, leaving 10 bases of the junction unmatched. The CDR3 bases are TGCGCCAGCAGTTCCGGGACTAGCGGGGTAATGGGAGATACGCAGTATTTT. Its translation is CASSSGTSGVMGDTQYF.

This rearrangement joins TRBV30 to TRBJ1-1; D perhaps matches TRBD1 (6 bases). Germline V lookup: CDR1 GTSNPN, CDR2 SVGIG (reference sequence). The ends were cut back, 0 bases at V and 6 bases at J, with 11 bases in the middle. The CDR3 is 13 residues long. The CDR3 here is CAWSVRRGPEAFF. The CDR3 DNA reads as TGTGCCTGGAGTGTACGACGGGGGCCTGAAGCTTTCTTT.

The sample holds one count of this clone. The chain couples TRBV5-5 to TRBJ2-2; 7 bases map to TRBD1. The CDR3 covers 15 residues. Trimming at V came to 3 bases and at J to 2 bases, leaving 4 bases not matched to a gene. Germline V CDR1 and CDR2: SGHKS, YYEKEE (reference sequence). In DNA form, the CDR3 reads TGTGCCAGCAGCTGGGGACAGATCAACACCGGGGAGCTGTTTTTT. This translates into CASSWGQINTGELFF. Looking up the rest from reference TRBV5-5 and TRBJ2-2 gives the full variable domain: DAGVTQSPTHLIKTRGQQVTLRCSPISGHKSVSWYQQVLGQGPQFIFQYYEKEERGRGNFPDRFSARQFPNYSSELNVNALLLGDSALYLCASSWGQINTGELFFGEGSRLTVL.

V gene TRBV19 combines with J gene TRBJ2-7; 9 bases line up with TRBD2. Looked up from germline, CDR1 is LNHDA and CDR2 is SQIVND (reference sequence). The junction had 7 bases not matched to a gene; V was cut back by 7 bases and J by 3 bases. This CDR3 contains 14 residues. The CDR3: CASTTGTSFYEQYF. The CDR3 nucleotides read TGTGCCAGTACCACCGGGACTAGCTTCTACGAGCAGTACTTC.

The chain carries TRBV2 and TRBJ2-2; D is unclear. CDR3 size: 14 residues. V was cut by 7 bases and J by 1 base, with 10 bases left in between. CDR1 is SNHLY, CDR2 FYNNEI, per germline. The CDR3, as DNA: TGTGCCAGCAATAAGGGCAGGAACACCGGGGAGCTGTTTTTT. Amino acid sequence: CASNKGRNTGELFF.